This passage covers 2 T cell receptor beta chains from one sample sequenced in a study of T cell responses to AZD1222 COVID-19 vaccine. Repertoires were generated with immunoSEQ multiplex PCR, while TCRdb's copy carries only in-frame clones and drops some. The table has around 160,000 clones, approximately 90% seen once. Sequencing was performed on peripheral blood, taken 28 days after the second AZD1222 dose. Receptors originate from an adult who received the AZD1222 COVID-19 vaccine.

This chain uses TRBV12-3 or TRBV12-4 with TRBJ1-4; TRBD1 matches at 7 bases. Trimming cost V 8 bases and J 4 bases; bases outside gene matches: 4. The CDR3 has 13 amino acids. Written as DNA, the CDR3 is TGTGCCAGCCAACAGGGGTATAATGAAAAACTGTTTTTT. Residues: CASQQGYNEKLFF.

This chain connects TRBV2 to TRBJ1-3; D is unclear. The V and J ends lost 6 bases and 0 bases respectively, with 12 bases between them. In germline, CDR1 is SNHLY, CDR2 FYNNEI. CDR3 length equals 15 residues. In DNA form, the CDR3 reads TGTGCCAGCAGCTCAGGACGAAACTCTGGAAACACCATATATTTT. Its protein is CASSSGRNSGNTIYF.